The entry that follows covers one T cell receptor beta chain sequence. It has no known antigen specificity. No quality values exist for individual bases; no much larger clone is one base distant. The sample's time point label, decoded: about 28 days (+/-7) after the second vaccine dose. AZD1222 recipients given second doses at about 4 weeks or at about 12 weeks were pooled, since spike-specific TCR depth and breadth were not found to differ between the two schedules. Samples from vaccinated people were obtained from the UK trials COV001 and COV002, which included a single-blind randomized controlled phase 2/3 trial of AZD1222 (ChAdOx1 nCoV-19) in healthy adults. For TCRbeta chain sequencing, PBMC samples from trial participants were taken at day 0 and at day 28 after the second dose. These data come from a study of T cell responses to AZD1222 COVID-19 vaccine (dated by TCRdb to the early 2020s). Notes on the research overall: A total of approximately 240 trial participants underwent TCR sequencing, of whom about 210 received two doses of AZD1222 and around 26 received two doses of the MenACWY control vaccine. Trial participants were enrolled into age subgroups of 18-55, 56-69 and 70-plus years, which contained approximately 150, 28 and 58 TCR-sequenced participants, respectively.

The CDR3 regions of human TCRbeta chains were analyzed by immunosequencing. The authors' analysis ran thus. Repertoire TCRs were checked for matches against a reference library of SARS-CoV-2-specific TCRs that had been generated using the MIRA antigen-specificity platform. Breadth meant the fraction of unique TCRs that were SARS-CoV-2-associated, whereas depth meant the fraction of total T cells that were SARS-CoV-2-associated. Each spike-specific TCR was assigned to its reactive spike region and to a CD4 or CD8 class using the MIRA data. Log10-transformed breadth and depth values were compared by one-way ANOVA with Sidak's multiple comparisons tests. TCRdb obtained this table from immuneACCESS and retained in-frame rearrangements with V and J assigned. These tables miss some clones; where compared with another copy, unresolved V genes account for less than half of the shortfall, and the remainder is unexplained. That table supplies the V and J calls and clone size; D and trimming were determined from the DNA. The sample data list 130,000 or so clones, and 88% of these were observed just once. The ten largest clones add up to roughly 5.2% of the sample.

Here is what the overall study found, with its caveats: Epitopes outside the regions mutated in the B.1.351 and B.1.1.7 variants were reportedly recognized by nearly half of the unique spike-specific TCRs. Conclusions about previously exposed vaccinees are limited, since just six or seven AZD1222 recipients were seropositive for SARS-CoV-2 at baseline. Because no day 14 peak-response samples were available, the repertoires could be characterized only after the peak T cell response. The 56-69-year group was small, and its depth increase did not reach significance, likely because of low power. The vaccine-associated CD4 TCRs covered the entire spike protein, and the dominant responses fell in regions 160-218 and 743-854. Most participants were white British and females outnumbered males, and the authors suggested that clonal diversity may have been underestimated. After two AZD1222 doses, spike-specific TCR breadth and depth were significantly higher than at day 0 and than in MenACWY recipients.

As encoded in the germline V gene (reference sequence), CDR1 is SEHNR while CDR2 is FQNEAQ. Germline trimming amounts to 8 bases on V and 1 base on J, with 7 as the count of junction bases outside the gene matches. The CDR3 contains 15 residues, cysteine and phenylalanine counted. The read is trimmed to its CDR3 DNA, 45 bases read in frame from base 1. This TCR derives from an adult who received the AZD1222 COVID-19 vaccine. The chain was built from TRBV7-9 and TRBJ2-5, with 10 bases matching TRBD1. The specimen was peripheral blood, collected 28 days after the second AZD1222 dose. The nucleotides read TGTGCCAGCGTTACGGACAGGGGGAGCCAAGAGACCCAGTACTTC. Its product reads: CASVTDRGSQETQYF.